Listed here are 27 T cell receptor beta chains from one sample, sequenced in a study of identical twins. One entry per CDR3 protein, called by TCRdb with MiXCR from the 5' RACE reads. This table holds approximately 590,000 distinct CDR3 sequences, just under 10% found once. These data were also reused for a study on yellow fever vaccine responses in identical twins.

Material: PBMCs. Every receptor here comes from a woman in her late teens or twenties in good health.

The table lists this clonotype with a few counts. The chain joins TRBV6-5 to TRBJ2-7; 9 positions match TRBD1. The junction had 14 bases not matched to a gene; V was cut back by 0 bases and J by 5 bases. The CDR3 is 18 residues long. Germline V gene lookup returns CDR1 MNHEY and CDR2 SVGAGI. The CDR3 reads CASSYSGRPGQGNNEQYF. In nucleotides, the CDR3 is TGTGCCAGCAGTTACTCTGGTCGTCCGGGACAGGGAAACAACGAGCAGTACTTC.

The chain is built from TRBV7-8 and TRBJ2-2; the match to TRBD1 covers 8 bases. V dropped 4 bases and J dropped 2; count of bases not matched to a gene: 3. Germline V gives CDR1 SGHVS, CDR2 FQNEAQ. The CDR3 totals 15 residues. In DNA form, the CDR3 reads TGTGCCAGCAGCTGGGACAGGCGTAACACCGGGGAGCTGTTTTTT. This sequence encodes CASSWDRRNTGELFF.

The table lists this clonotype with a few counts. The rearrangement uses TRBV28 and TRBJ2-7, with 8 bases fitting TRBD2. The CDR3 is 16 amino acids. After removal of 8 bases from V and 5 bases from J, the junction contained 17 bases not matched to a gene. Germline V gene data show CDR1 as MDHEN and CDR2 as SYDVKM. The CDR3 loop reads CASETGGREGGNEQYF. The CDR3 region has the DNA TGTGCCAGCGAAACGGGCGGACGGGAGGGTGGTAACGAGCAGTACTTC.

In this sample, this clonotype turned up many times. The rearrangement links TRBV20-1 to TRBJ1-5, with D unclear. V dropped 3 bases and J dropped 4 bases, with 7 bases sitting between them. CDR1 DFQATT and CDR2 SNEGSKA come from the germline V gene (reference sequence). The CDR3 covers 12 residues. CDR3 in DNA: TGCAGTGCTAGGTCGGGGAATCAGCCCCAGCATTTT. This gives the protein CSARSGNQPQHF.

This chain joins TRBV11-2 and TRBJ2-5; D is perhaps TRBD2 (6 bases). This CDR3 is built from 15 residues. Trimming cost V 3 bases and J 4 bases, with 15 bases left between them. CDR1 and CDR2 (germline): SGHAT, FQNNGV. The CDR3 nucleotides read TGTGCCAGCAGCTTGGGACTCAAACAGATAGAGACCCAGTACTTC. Residues: CASSLGLKQIETQYF.

This clonotype occurred many times. The chain combines TRBV7-2 with TRBJ1-5; D is unresolved. Trimming removed 7 bases at V and 2 bases at J, with 9 bases between. Per germline, CDR1 SGHTA and CDR2 FQGNSA. The CDR3 loop spans 13 amino acids. The chain's CDR3 is CASTIGGNQPQHF. The CDR3 nucleotides are TGTGCCAGCACCATTGGGGGCAATCAGCCCCAGCATTTT.

Ten or more counts support this clonotype. The CDR3 here is CASSLDSGTGGTGELFF. In nucleotides, the CDR3 is TGTGCCAGCAGCTTAGATTCGGGGACAGGGGGCACCGGGGAGCTGTTTTTT. The rearrangement joins TRBV11-2 to TRBJ2-2; the match to TRBD1 covers 11 bases. The CDR3 runs to 17 residues. J gave up 4 bases and V 0 bases, and 4 bases lay outside the gene matches. Germline V gene sequence: CDR1 SGHAT, CDR2 FQNNGV.

With regard to this clonotype: This could be a read error, since a much larger clone is one nucleotide away. In this CDR3 the conserved last residue, phenylalanine or tryptophan, is missing, so a read error is likely. As DNA, the CDR3 is TGTGCCAGCAGTTACAGACTAGCGGGGAACGACGAGCAGTACCTC. As protein: CASSYRLAGNDEQYL. The chain carries TRBV28 and TRBJ2-7; 11 nucleotides agree with TRBD2. The CDR3 runs 15 residues. The germline gives CDR1 MDHEN, CDR2 SYDVKM. V dropped 4 bases and J dropped 5; count of bases not matched to a gene: 7.

This chain links TRBV5-1 with TRBJ1-1; 8 bases match TRBD1. From germline, CDR1 is SGHRS and CDR2 YFSETQ. The V segment lost 4 bases and the J segment 6 bases; nucleotides outside the gene matches: 8. The CDR3 is 14 amino acids. CDR3 bases: TGCGCCAGCAGCCCGGACAGGGAGTATGCTGAAGCTTTCTTT. As protein: CASSPDREYAEAFF.

This clonotype was seen ten or more times. CDR3 residues: CASTGGAGWNEQFF. Written as DNA, the CDR3 is TGTGCCAGCACCGGAGGGGCAGGGTGGAATGAGCAGTTCTTC. The chain links TRBV12-3 or TRBV12-4 to TRBJ2-1; D is perhaps TRBD2 (6 bases). Trimming stripped 7 bases from V and 7 bases from J, with 17 bases between. The CDR3 is 14 residues long.

Many counts were recorded for this clonotype. The chain carries TRBV6-1 and TRBJ1-4; a weak D match, TRBD1 (6 bases). V was pared by 2 bases and J by 3 bases, with 10 bases between. In germline, CDR1 is MNHNS, CDR2 SASEGT. The CDR3 runs 15 residues. The CDR3 DNA sequence: TGTGCCAGCAGTGAACAGGGGACATCTAATGAAAAACTGTTTTTT. It specifies CASSEQGTSNEKLFF.

This clonotype was seen repeatedly, ten times or more. This chain links TRBV12-3 or TRBV12-4 with TRBJ2-1, with D possibly being TRBD2 (6 bases). CDR3 length equals 14 residues. The ends were cut back, 4 bases at V and 9 bases at J, with 16 bases in the middle. CDR3 in DNA: TGTGCCAGCAGTTCCCTAGCGAGCCTGGCTGAGCAGTTCTTC. Translation gives CASSSLASLAEQFF.

This clonotype was counted a few times. The V gene is TRBV3-1, the J gene TRBJ2-5; a weak D match, TRBD2 (5 bases). The CDR3 runs 19 residues. Trimming pared 11 bases from V and 1 base from J, leaving 32 bases between. Germline CDR1 and CDR2: LGHDT and YNNKEL (reference sequence). CDR3 sequence reads: CASCLPPQSASPSQETQYF. The CDR3 nucleotides are TGTGCCTCCTGTTTACCCCCCCAATCGGCTAGCCCCAGCCAAGAGACCCAGTACTTC.

This clonotype was detected only a few times. This rearrangement joins TRBV9 to TRBJ2-2, with a possible D match to TRBD1 (5 bases). CDR3 size: 15 residues. Germline V gene sequence: CDR1 SGDLS, CDR2 YYNGEE. Between the trimmed V and J ends, which lost 0 bases and 4 bases, there was a span of 10 bases. The CDR3 DNA reads TGTGCCAGCAGCGTAGTGGCAGGGCGCACCGGGGAGCTGTTTTTT. Residues: CASSVVAGRTGELFF.

This clonotype turned up a few times. The chain has TRBV6-5 and TRBJ2-3; 9 nucleotides match TRBD1. Germline CDR1 MNHEY, CDR2 SVGAGI. This CDR3 is 15 amino acids long. The J segment lost 0 bases and the V segment lost 4 bases, leaving 2 bases of the junction unmatched. The CDR3 DNA is TGTGCCAGCAGTTGGGGACAGGGTAGCACAGATACGCAGTATTTT. This codes for CASSWGQGSTDTQYF.

The rearrangement uses TRBV4-3 and TRBJ2-7; 8 nucleotides match TRBD2. This CDR3 is built from 16 residues. Germline CDR1 LGHNA, CDR2 YSLEER. The J segment lost 3 bases and the V segment lost 0 bases, leaving 7 bases of the junction unmatched. The CDR3 bases are TGCGCCAGCAGCCAAGATATTAGCGGGACCAACTACGAGCAGTACTTC. Its translation is CASSQDISGTNYEQYF.

This clonotype appeared many times. The V gene is TRBV29-1, the J gene TRBJ2-7, with no clear D. The CDR3 length is 12 residues. Germline V gene lookup returns CDR1 SQVTM and CDR2 ANQGSEA. Trimming left V 1 base short and J 0 bases short, with 4 bases between. CDR3 loop: CSVEGLSYEQYF. In DNA form, the CDR3 reads TGCAGCGTTGAAGGCCTCTCCTACGAGCAGTACTTC.

This clonotype was detected many times. This chain links TRBV29-1 with TRBJ2-1, with 9 bases lining up with TRBD2. The CDR3 has 14 residues. With V trimmed by 6 bases and J by 4 bases, 7 bases remained unmatched. Looked up from germline, CDR1 is SQVTM and CDR2 is ANQGSEA. CDR3 region: CSVSWLAGYNEQFF. CDR3 nucleotides: TGCAGCGTCTCCTGGCTAGCGGGATACAATGAGCAGTTCTTC.

This clonotype was counted ten times or more. The chain employs TRBV29-1 and TRBJ2-1, with 9 bases fitting TRBD1. The CDR3 spans 13 residues. Losses at the gene ends were 8 bases for V and 6 bases for J; bases not matched to a gene: 8. The V gene's germline CDR1 is SQVTM and CDR2 ANQGSEA. DNA for the CDR3: TGCAGCATTCCGGGACAGGGAGGCAATGAGCAGTTCTTC. It yields the protein CSIPGQGGNEQFF.

This clonotype was observed many times. This chain connects TRBV6-2 or TRBV6-3 to TRBJ2-1, with D hard to call. V was trimmed by 2 bases and J by 12 bases, leaving 11 bases between them. The CDR3 has 12 amino acids. Germline V gives CDR1 MNHEY, CDR2 SVGEGT. The CDR3 DNA follows: TGTGCCAGCAGTTACGGGTGGCGTAGGCAGTTCTTC. Encoded protein: CASSYGWRRQFF.

This clonotype was seen repeatedly, ten times or more. The chain recombines TRBV7-2 with TRBJ2-1; no definite D call. With 1 base removed from V and 12 bases from J, the gap between germline ends came to 13 bases. Germline CDR1 reads SGHTA; CDR2 reads FQGNSA. This CDR3 has 13 amino acids. CDR3 amino acids: CASSLEKTSGQFF. DNA of the CDR3: TGTGCCAGCAGCTTAGAAAAGACGTCGGGGCAGTTCTTC.

The chain employs TRBV13 and TRBJ2-5; D remains unclear. Germline lookup yields CDR1 PRHDT and CDR2 FYEKMQ (reference sequence). Trimming removed 1 base from V and 2 bases from J, with 8 bases in between. The CDR3 covers 14 residues. In DNA, the CDR3 is TGTGCCAGCAGCTTAGAGGCACAGCAAGAGACCCAGTACTTC. This gives the protein CASSLEAQQETQYF.

This clonotype has only a few counts. J is TRBJ2-1 and V is TRBV12-3 or TRBV12-4, with 11 bases lining up with TRBD2. The V segment lost 6 bases and the J segment 2 bases; nucleotides outside the gene matches: 9. CDR3 length equals 17 residues. Here the CDR3 DNA reads TGTGCCAGCAGCTCACTAGCGGGAGACAGACCCTACAATGAGCAGTTCTTC. Translating it yields CASSSLAGDRPYNEQFF.

V and J are TRBV9 and TRBJ2-3, with 10 bases matching TRBD2. J was trimmed by 1 base and V by 1 base; bases with no gene match: 0. The CDR3 spans 15 residues. Germline V gene lookup returns CDR1 SGDLS and CDR2 YYNGEE. CDR3 protein: CASSVLAGGTDTQYF. CDR3 DNA: TGTGCCAGCAGCGTACTAGCGGGAGGCACAGATACGCAGTATTTT. Filled out from reference TRBV9 and TRBJ2-3, the complete variable domain reads DSGVTQTPKHLITATGQRVTLRCSPRSGDLSVYWYQQSLDQGLQFLIQYYNGEERAKGNILERFSAQQFPDLHSELNLSSLELGDSALYFCASSVLAGGTDTQYFGPGTRLTVL.

Turning to this clonotype: The junction departs from the called germline gene at one end, perhaps through a read error. V gene TRBV7-2 combines with J gene TRBJ1-2; the D gene is possibly TRBD1 (6 bases). This CDR3 region has 14 residues. Germline CDR1 reads SGHTA; CDR2 reads FQGNSA. CDR3 sequence: CASSLDTGYYGYTF. The CDR3 bases are TGTGCCAGCAGCCTAGACACAGGGTACTACGGCTACACCTTC.

This clonotype was recorded many times. The chain is built from TRBV24-1 and TRBJ2-1, with 7 positions matching TRBD2. The J segment lost 3 bases and the V segment lost 2 bases, leaving 9 bases of the junction unmatched. Germline V CDR1 and CDR2: KGHDR, SFDVKD. This CDR3 region has 17 residues. The CDR3 nucleotides are TGTGCCACCAGTGATTCCTTGGGGGGGGGAATCTACAATGAGCAGTTCTTC. Residues: CATSDSLGGGIYNEQFF.

With respect to this clonotype: Its ends do not fully match the called genes, so a read error is possible. The gene calls are TRBV20-1 and TRBJ2-5; D unresolved. This CDR3 has 10 amino acids. The germline gives CDR1 DFQATT, CDR2 SNEGSKA (reference sequence). The CDR3 region has the DNA TGCACTGCTAGTCAAGAGACCCAGTACTTC. Translation: CTASQETQYF.